This is a list of T cell receptor beta chains from one sample in a study of regulatory T cells in long-lasting Graves disease. TCRdb independently ran MiXCR on the multiplex PCR reads; one entry per CDR3 protein. The sample includes around 420,000 distinct CDR3 sequences, 14% to 15% of them seen just once. The sample was also reused in another study, on T cells in Graves' hyperthyroidism and ophthalmopathy.

The specimen was peripheral blood mononuclear cells (PBMCs), collected at new diagnosis, from a patient treated with antithyroid drugs. The receptors were gathered from a woman aged 35 to 49 with Graves disease. CDR3s include the opening cysteine and the closing phenylalanine or tryptophan. Fields, in order: clone size, J gene, CDR3 length, D gene, V gene, CDR3 protein, CDR3 DNA. A D gene is named only where the DNA matches it firmly. Size values are once, few and many counts, or a class for expanded clones, and some rows have none.

clone size: -
J gene: TRBJ1-5
CDR3 length: 14
D gene: -
V gene: TRBV30
CDR3 protein: CAWRPRGPNQPQHF
CDR3 DNA: TGTGCCTGGAGGCCACGGGGCCCCAATCAGCCCCAGCATTTT

clone size: many
J gene: TRBJ2-2
CDR3 length: 14
D gene: TRBD1
V gene: TRBV28
CDR3 protein: CASSRGRGTGELFF
CDR3 DNA: TGTGCCAGCAGCAGGGGGCGAGGGACCGGGGAGCTGTTTTTT

clone size: few
J gene: TRBJ2-1
CDR3 length: 13
D gene: -
V gene: TRBV7-9
CDR3 protein: CASSITGHNEQFF
CDR3 DNA: TGTGCCAGCAGCATAACAGGCCACAATGAGCAGTTCTTC

clone size: many
J gene: TRBJ2-5
CDR3 length: 13
D gene: -
V gene: TRBV12-3/TRBV12-4
CDR3 protein: CASSSYPGETQYF
CDR3 DNA: TGTGCCAGCAGTTCCTACCCCGGGGAGACCCAGTACTTC

clone size: few
J gene: TRBJ2-3
CDR3 length: 12
D gene: -
V gene: TRBV5-6
CDR3 protein: CASSLGPGAQYF
CDR3 DNA: TGTGCCAGCAGCTTGGGGCCAGGGGCGCAGTATTTT

clone size: many
J gene: TRBJ1-1
CDR3 length: 13
D gene: -
V gene: TRBV12-3/TRBV12-4
CDR3 protein: CASSLGIGTEAFF
CDR3 DNA: TGTGCCAGCAGTTTGGGCATCGGGACTGAAGCTTTCTTT

clone size: many
J gene: TRBJ2-3
CDR3 length: 14
D gene: -
V gene: TRBV18
CDR3 protein: CASSSEGGGDTQYF
CDR3 DNA: TGTGCCAGCTCCTCCGAAGGGGGTGGAGATACGCAGTATTTT

clone size: many
J gene: TRBJ1-1
CDR3 length: 16
D gene: -
V gene: TRBV7-8
CDR3 protein: CASSPWRGSSPTEAFF
CDR3 DNA: TGTGCCAGCAGCCCTTGGAGGGGCAGTTCACCCACTGAAGCTTTCTTT

clone size: many
J gene: TRBJ2-1
CDR3 length: 16
D gene: -
V gene: TRBV20-1
CDR3 protein: CSARRSTGLQWDEQFF
CDR3 DNA: TGCAGTGCTAGGCGGTCTACAGGCCTACAATGGGATGAGCAGTTCTTC

clone size: many
J gene: TRBJ2-7
CDR3 length: 13
D gene: -
V gene: TRBV24-1
CDR3 protein: CATSDSGTYEQYF
CDR3 DNA: TGTGCCACCAGTGACTCTGGGACTTACGAGCAGTACTTC

clone size: many
J gene: TRBJ2-2
CDR3 length: 15
D gene: -
V gene: TRBV2
CDR3 protein: CASSVQGGLTGELFF
CDR3 DNA: TGTGCCAGCAGTGTACAGGGAGGTTTAACCGGGGAGCTGTTTTTT

clone size: -
J gene: TRBJ1-6
CDR3 length: 15
D gene: TRBD1
V gene: TRBV20-1
CDR3 protein: CSARGTGVDNSPLRF
CDR3 DNA: TGCAGTGCTAGAGGGACAGGGGTGGATAATTCACCCCTCCGCTTT

clone size: many
J gene: TRBJ1-1
CDR3 length: 14
D gene: TRBD1
V gene: TRBV28
CDR3 protein: CASTQGQGVSEAFF
CDR3 DNA: TGTGCCAGCACCCAGGGACAGGGGGTCTCTGAAGCTTTCTTT

clone size: many
J gene: TRBJ2-5
CDR3 length: 15
D gene: -
V gene: TRBV7-2
CDR3 protein: CASSLGGLMMETQYF
CDR3 DNA: TGTGCCAGCAGCCTAGGTGGCCTCATGATGGAGACCCAGTACTTC

clone size: many
J gene: TRBJ2-1
CDR3 length: 15
D gene: -
V gene: TRBV14
CDR3 protein: CASSHFLVGSNEQFF
CDR3 DNA: TGTGCCAGCAGCCATTTCCTAGTAGGGAGCAATGAGCAGTTCTTC

clone size: many
J gene: TRBJ2-4
CDR3 length: 16
D gene: TRBD2
V gene: TRBV27
CDR3 protein: CASSLGFGTSDDIQYF
CDR3 DNA: TGTGCCAGCAGTTTGGGGTTCGGGACTAGCGATGACATTCAGTACTTC

clone size: many
J gene: TRBJ1-6
CDR3 length: 15
D gene: -
V gene: TRBV10-3
CDR3 protein: CAISESSGRHSPLHF
CDR3 DNA: TGTGCCATCAGTGAGTCGTCGGGGCGGCATTCACCCCTCCACTTT

clone size: -
J gene: TRBJ1-6
CDR3 length: 14
D gene: -
V gene: TRBV6-1
CDR3 protein: CASSLTVLDSPLHF
CDR3 DNA: TGTGCCAGCAGCCTGACGGTACTGGATTCACCCCTCCACTTT

clone size: many
J gene: TRBJ2-7
CDR3 length: 14
D gene: -
V gene: TRBV12-3/TRBV12-4
CDR3 protein: CASSFASPSREQYF
CDR3 DNA: TGTGCCAGCAGTTTCGCTAGCCCAAGCAGGGAGCAGTACTTC

clone size: many
J gene: TRBJ2-1
CDR3 length: 14
D gene: -
V gene: TRBV28
CDR3 protein: CASSLPLGYNEQFF
CDR3 DNA: TGTGCCAGCAGTTTACCCCTGGGGTACAATGAGCAGTTCTTC

clone size: few
J gene: TRBJ2-1
CDR3 length: 15
D gene: -
V gene: TRBV28
CDR3 protein: CASSPQGFGYNEQFF
CDR3 DNA: TGTGCCAGCAGTCCACAGGGCTTTGGCTACAATGAGCAGTTCTTC

clone size: many
J gene: TRBJ2-1
CDR3 length: 14
D gene: TRBD2
V gene: TRBV27
CDR3 protein: CASSPGLGSSEQFF
CDR3 DNA: TGTGCCAGCAGTCCGGGACTAGGATCGAGTGAGCAGTTCTTC

clone size: many
J gene: TRBJ1-6
CDR3 length: 17
D gene: -
V gene: TRBV11-2
CDR3 protein: CASSPNLRQKNNSPLHF
CDR3 DNA: TGTGCCAGCAGCCCCAACCTCCGACAGAAGAATAATTCACCCCTCCACTTT

clone size: many
J gene: TRBJ1-2
CDR3 length: 14
D gene: -
V gene: TRBV19
CDR3 protein: CASRTTDGFYGYTF
CDR3 DNA: TGTGCCAGTAGAACCACGGACGGATTCTATGGCTACACCTTC

clone size: many
J gene: TRBJ1-5
CDR3 length: 12
D gene: -
V gene: TRBV7-9
CDR3 protein: CASSLDNQPQHF
CDR3 DNA: TGTGCCAGCAGCTTAGACAATCAGCCCCAGCATTTT

clone size: -
J gene: TRBJ2-5
CDR3 length: 17
D gene: TRBD1
V gene: TRBV9
CDR3 protein: CASSVGGGRGSWETQYF
CDR3 DNA: TGTGCCAGCAGCGTAGGAGGTGGCAGGGGGTCTTGGGAGACCCAGTACTTC

clone size: -
J gene: TRBJ2-1
CDR3 length: 18
D gene: TRBD2
V gene: TRBV14
CDR3 protein: CASSLPYLAGGRHNEQFF
CDR3 DNA: TGTGCCAGCAGCCTCCCCTACTTAGCGGGAGGTCGTCACAATGAGCAGTTCTTC

clone size: many
J gene: TRBJ1-6
CDR3 length: 14
D gene: -
V gene: TRBV28
CDR3 protein: CASNQGGRDSPLHF
CDR3 DNA: TGTGCCAGCAATCAGGGTGGCAGGGATTCACCCCTCCACTTT

clone size: -
J gene: TRBJ2-7
CDR3 length: 16
D gene: -
V gene: TRBV11-3
CDR3 protein: CASSPLKLPSSYEQYF
CDR3 DNA: TGTGCCAGCAGCCCACTAAAACTTCCGAGCTCCTACGAGCAGTACTTC

clone size: many
J gene: TRBJ2-1
CDR3 length: 15
D gene: TRBD2
V gene: TRBV6-2/TRBV6-3
CDR3 protein: CASSYPSSGRRAQFF
CDR3 DNA: TGTGCCAGCAGTTATCCCTCGAGCGGGAGAAGGGCGCAGTTCTTC

clone size: many
J gene: TRBJ2-1
CDR3 length: 10
D gene: -
V gene: TRBV20-1
CDR3 protein: CSARGTEQFF
CDR3 DNA: TGCAGTGCTAGAGGAACCGAGCAGTTCTTC

clone size: many
J gene: TRBJ1-2
CDR3 length: 11
D gene: -
V gene: TRBV11-2
CDR3 protein: CASSQQYGYTF
CDR3 DNA: TGTGCCAGCAGCCAGCAGTATGGCTACACCTTC

clone size: -
J gene: TRBJ2-1
CDR3 length: 15
D gene: -
V gene: TRBV7-8
CDR3 protein: CASSLVRGSKGQQFF
CDR3 DNA: TGTGCCAGCAGCTTAGTAAGGGGGTCTAAAGGGCAGCAGTTCTTC

clone size: few
J gene: TRBJ2-4
CDR3 length: 15
D gene: -
V gene: TRBV7-2
CDR3 protein: CASSLDRAAKNIQYF
CDR3 DNA: TGTGCCAGCAGCTTAGACAGGGCGGCCAAAAACATTCAGTACTTC

clone size: once
J gene: TRBJ2-3
CDR3 length: 12
D gene: -
V gene: TRBV20-1
CDR3 protein: CSARLTTDTQYF
CDR3 DNA: TGCAGTGCTAGACTTACCACAGATACGCAGTATTTT

clone size: few
J gene: TRBJ2-3
CDR3 length: 14
D gene: -
V gene: TRBV7-2
CDR3 protein: CASSLGIAIDTQYF
CDR3 DNA: TGTGCCAGCAGCTTAGGGATCGCAATAGATACGCAGTATTTT

clone size: -
J gene: TRBJ2-1
CDR3 length: 15
D gene: TRBD2
V gene: TRBV2
CDR3 protein: CASRWTSGSGDEQFF
CDR3 DNA: TGTGCCAGCAGATGGACTAGCGGGAGTGGCGATGAGCAGTTCTTC

clone size: many
J gene: TRBJ1-1
CDR3 length: 14
D gene: -
V gene: TRBV19
CDR3 protein: CASTRLPMNTEAFF
CDR3 DNA: TGTGCCAGTACTCGGCTCCCCATGAACACTGAAGCTTTCTTT

clone size: many
J gene: TRBJ2-1
CDR3 length: 14
D gene: -
V gene: TRBV20-1
CDR3 protein: CSARRSVAFNEQFF
CDR3 DNA: TGCAGTGCTAGGCGGTCAGTTGCCTTCAATGAGCAGTTCTTC

clone size: -
J gene: TRBJ1-4
CDR3 length: 16
D gene: TRBD1
V gene: TRBV12-3/TRBV12-4
CDR3 protein: CASSLAAGGEEEKLFF
CDR3 DNA: TGTGCCAGCAGTTTAGCGGCAGGGGGCGAAGAGGAAAAACTGTTTTTT

clone size: many
J gene: TRBJ1-2
CDR3 length: 15
D gene: TRBD1
V gene: TRBV5-1
CDR3 protein: CASSSGQGSNYGYTF
CDR3 DNA: TGCGCCAGCAGCTCGGGACAGGGGTCTAACTATGGCTACACCTTC

clone size: many
J gene: TRBJ2-7
CDR3 length: 13
D gene: -
V gene: TRBV19
CDR3 protein: CASSSGFGSEQYF
CDR3 DNA: TGTGCCAGTAGTTCGGGGTTTGGAAGCGAGCAGTACTTC

clone size: -
J gene: TRBJ2-3
CDR3 length: 15
D gene: TRBD1
V gene: TRBV11-2
CDR3 protein: CASRRTGARTDTQYF
CDR3 DNA: TGTGCCAGCAGGAGGACAGGGGCCCGGACAGATACGCAGTATTTT

clone size: -
J gene: TRBJ2-4
CDR3 length: 16
D gene: -
V gene: TRBV2
CDR3 protein: CASSLTLGQVKNIQYF
CDR3 DNA: TGTGCCAGCAGTCTCACACTGGGACAAGTAAAAAACATTCAGTACTTC

clone size: once
J gene: TRBJ1-6
CDR3 length: 15
D gene: -
V gene: TRBV28
CDR3 protein: CASFPLGGGNSPLHF
CDR3 DNA: TGTGCCAGCTTCCCCCTGGGGGGCGGTAATTCGCCCCTCCACTTT

clone size: -
J gene: TRBJ2-5
CDR3 length: 18
D gene: TRBD2
V gene: TRBV7-9
CDR3 protein: CASKYDVGGPIVQETQYF
CDR3 DNA: TGTGCCAGCAAGTATGATGTGGGAGGGCCTATCGTTCAAGAGACCCAGTACTTC

clone size: many
J gene: TRBJ1-5
CDR3 length: 13
D gene: -
V gene: TRBV27
CDR3 protein: CASSFFGGQPQHF
CDR3 DNA: TGTGCCAGCAGTTTCTTCGGGGGTCAGCCCCAGCATTTT

clone size: many
J gene: TRBJ2-1
CDR3 length: 12
D gene: -
V gene: TRBV12-3/TRBV12-4
CDR3 protein: CASSRGENEQFF
CDR3 DNA: TGTGCCAGCAGCCGAGGGGAAAATGAGCAGTTCTTC

clone size: many
J gene: TRBJ1-5
CDR3 length: 17
D gene: -
V gene: TRBV12-5
CDR3 protein: CASGLETARRGNQPQHF
CDR3 DNA: TGTGCTAGTGGTTTGGAGACAGCCCGAAGGGGCAATCAGCCCCAGCATTTT

clone size: -
J gene: TRBJ2-7
CDR3 length: 11
D gene: -
V gene: TRBV20-1
CDR3 protein: CSASYGKEQYF
CDR3 DNA: TGCAGTGCTAGTTACGGGAAAGAGCAGTACTTC

clone size: -
J gene: TRBJ2-7
CDR3 length: 15
D gene: -
V gene: TRBV28
CDR3 protein: CASSLASSSSYEQYF
CDR3 DNA: TGTGCCAGCTCCCTAGCGTCGTCGAGCTCCTACGAGCAGTACTTC

clone size: few
J gene: TRBJ2-1
CDR3 length: 15
D gene: -
V gene: TRBV20-1
CDR3 protein: CSARDRGGSYNEQFF
CDR3 DNA: TGCAGTGCTAGAGATCGAGGCGGCTCCTACAATGAGCAGTTCTTC

clone size: -
J gene: TRBJ2-7
CDR3 length: 18
D gene: -
V gene: TRBV19
CDR3 protein: CASSIGTSILGGSYEQYF
CDR3 DNA: TGTGCCAGTAGTATCGGGACTTCTATTTTGGGGGGCTCCTACGAGCAGTACTTC

clone size: few
J gene: TRBJ2-1
CDR3 length: 15
D gene: TRBD2
V gene: TRBV5-1
CDR3 protein: CASSSGGPGNNEQFF
CDR3 DNA: TGCGCCAGCAGCAGCGGGGGGCCAGGGAACAATGAGCAGTTCTTC

clone size: -
J gene: TRBJ2-1
CDR3 length: 15
D gene: TRBD1
V gene: TRBV11-3
CDR3 protein: CASSGTGGSYNEQFF
CDR3 DNA: TGTGCCAGCTCCGGGACAGGGGGCTCCTACAATGAGCAGTTCTTC

clone size: -
J gene: TRBJ2-4
CDR3 length: 14
D gene: -
V gene: TRBV19
CDR3 protein: CASSILDSVGIQYF
CDR3 DNA: TGTGCCAGTAGTATTTTGGACAGTGTGGGCATTCAGTACTTC

clone size: many
J gene: TRBJ2-1
CDR3 length: 18
D gene: TRBD1
V gene: TRBV14
CDR3 protein: CASSGTGRVNKSYNEQFF
CDR3 DNA: TGTGCCAGCAGCGGGACAGGTCGAGTGAATAAATCCTACAATGAGCAGTTCTTC